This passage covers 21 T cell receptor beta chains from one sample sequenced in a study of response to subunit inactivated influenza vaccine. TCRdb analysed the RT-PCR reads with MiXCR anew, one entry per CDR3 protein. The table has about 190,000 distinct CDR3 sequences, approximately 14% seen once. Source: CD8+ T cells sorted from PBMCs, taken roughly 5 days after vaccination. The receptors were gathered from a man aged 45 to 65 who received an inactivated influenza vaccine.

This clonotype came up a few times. The CDR3 loop reads CASSAGLASPSEQYF. Written as DNA, the CDR3 is TGTGCCAGCAGCGCGGGACTAGCTTCTCCCTCCGAGCAGTACTTC. V usage is TRBV7-7 and J usage is TRBJ2-7; 9 positions agree with TRBD2. The germline CDR1 and CDR2 sequences are SSHAT and FNYEAQ (reference sequence). The V segment lost 5 bases and the J segment 6 bases; nucleotides outside the gene matches: 11. The CDR3 has 15 residues.

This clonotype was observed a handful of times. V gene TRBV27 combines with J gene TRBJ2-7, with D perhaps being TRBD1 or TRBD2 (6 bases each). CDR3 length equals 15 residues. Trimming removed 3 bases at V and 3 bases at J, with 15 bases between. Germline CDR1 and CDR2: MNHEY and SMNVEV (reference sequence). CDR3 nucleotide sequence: TGTGCCAGCAGTTTCGCGGCAGGGGAGGTCTACGAGCAGTACTTC. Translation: CASSFAAGEVYEQYF.

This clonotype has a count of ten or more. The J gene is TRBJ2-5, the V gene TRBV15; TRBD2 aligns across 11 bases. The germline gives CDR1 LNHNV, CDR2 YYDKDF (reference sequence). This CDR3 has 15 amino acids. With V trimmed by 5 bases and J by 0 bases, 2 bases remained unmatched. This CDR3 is CATSSGLADQETQYF. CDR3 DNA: TGTGCCACCAGCTCGGGACTAGCGGACCAAGAGACCCAGTACTTC.

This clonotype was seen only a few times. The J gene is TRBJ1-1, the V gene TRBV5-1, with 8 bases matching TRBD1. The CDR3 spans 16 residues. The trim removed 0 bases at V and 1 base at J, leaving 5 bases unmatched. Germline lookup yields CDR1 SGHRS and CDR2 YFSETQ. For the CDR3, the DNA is TGCGCCAGCAGCTTGGTGGCAGGGGGCGCGAACACTGAAGCTTTCTTT. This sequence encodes CASSLVAGGANTEAFF.

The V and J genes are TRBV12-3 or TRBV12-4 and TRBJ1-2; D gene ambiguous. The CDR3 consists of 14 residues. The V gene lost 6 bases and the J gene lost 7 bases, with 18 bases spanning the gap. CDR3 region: CASSEPTFLLGYTF. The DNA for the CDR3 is TGTGCCAGCAGCGAACCAACCTTCCTACTTGGCTACACCTTC.

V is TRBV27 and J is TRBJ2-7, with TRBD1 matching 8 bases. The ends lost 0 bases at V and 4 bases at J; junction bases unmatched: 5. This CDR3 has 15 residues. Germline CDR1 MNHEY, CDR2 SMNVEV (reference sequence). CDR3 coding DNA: TGTGCCAGCAGTTTATCGTCGGACAGGGCGTACGAGCAGTACTTC. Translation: CASSLSSDRAYEQYF.

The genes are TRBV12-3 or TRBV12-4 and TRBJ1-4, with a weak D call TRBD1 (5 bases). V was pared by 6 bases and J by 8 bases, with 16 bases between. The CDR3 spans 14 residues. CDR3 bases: TGTGCCAGCAGCCGCCACGGGACTTTCGAAAAACTGTTTTTT. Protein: CASSRHGTFEKLFF.

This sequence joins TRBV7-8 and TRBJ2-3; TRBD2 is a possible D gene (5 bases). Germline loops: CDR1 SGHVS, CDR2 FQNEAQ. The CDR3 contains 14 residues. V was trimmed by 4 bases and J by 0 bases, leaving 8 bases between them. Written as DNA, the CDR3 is TGTGCCAGCAGCTCCCGGACTAGCACAGATACGCAGTATTTT. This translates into CASSSRTSTDTQYF. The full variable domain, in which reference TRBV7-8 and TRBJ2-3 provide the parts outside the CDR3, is GAGVSQSPRYKVAKRGQDVALRCDPISGHVSLFWYQQALGQGPEFLTYFQNEAQLDKSGLPSDRFFAERPEGSVSTLKIQRTQQEDSAVYLCASSSRTSTDTQYFGPGTRLTVL.

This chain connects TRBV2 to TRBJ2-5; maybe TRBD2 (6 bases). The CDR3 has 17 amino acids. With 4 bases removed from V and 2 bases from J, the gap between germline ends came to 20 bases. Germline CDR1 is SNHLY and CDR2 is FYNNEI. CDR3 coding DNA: TGTGCCAGCAGTGGACCCCGGGACTGGGAACTTCAAGAGACCCAGTACTTC. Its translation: CASSGPRDWELQETQYF. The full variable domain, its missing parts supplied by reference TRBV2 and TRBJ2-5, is EPEVTQTPSHQVTQMGQEVILRCVPISNHLYFYWYRQILGQKVEFLVSFYNNEISEKSEIFDDQFSVERPDGSNFTLKIRSTKLEDSAMYFCASSGPRDWELQETQYFGPGTRLLVL.

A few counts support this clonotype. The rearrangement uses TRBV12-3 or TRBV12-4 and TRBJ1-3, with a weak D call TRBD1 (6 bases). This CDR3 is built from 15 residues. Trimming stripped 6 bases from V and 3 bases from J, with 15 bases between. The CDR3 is CASSRSGAYGNTIYF. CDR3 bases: TGTGCCAGCAGCCGTTCGGGGGCTTATGGAAACACCATATATTTT.

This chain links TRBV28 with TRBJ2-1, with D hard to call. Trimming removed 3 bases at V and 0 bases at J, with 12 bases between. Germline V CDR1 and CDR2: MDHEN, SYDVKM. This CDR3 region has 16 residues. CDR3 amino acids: CASSLMAASSYNEQFF. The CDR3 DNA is TGTGCCAGCAGTTTGATGGCGGCTAGCTCCTACAATGAGCAGTTCTTC. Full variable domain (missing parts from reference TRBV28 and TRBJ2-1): DVKVTQSSRYLVKRTGEKVFLECVQDMDHENMFWYRQDPGLGLRLIYFSYDVKMKEKGDIPEGYSVSREKKERFSLILESASTNQTSMYLCASSLMAASSYNEQFFGPGTRLTVL.

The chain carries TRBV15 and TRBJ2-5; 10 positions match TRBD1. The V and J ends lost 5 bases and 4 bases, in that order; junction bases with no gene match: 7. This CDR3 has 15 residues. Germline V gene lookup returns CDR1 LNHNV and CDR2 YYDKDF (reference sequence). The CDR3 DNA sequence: TGTGCCACCAGCCGCAGACAGGGGGCAGGAGAGACCCAGTACTTC. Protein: CATSRRQGAGETQYF. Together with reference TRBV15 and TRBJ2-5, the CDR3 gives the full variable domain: DAMVIQNPRYQVTQFGKPVTLSCSQTLNHNVMYWYQQKSSQAPKLLFHYYDKDFNNEADTPDNFQSRRPNTSFCFLDIRSPGLGDTAMYLCATSRRQGAGETQYFGPGTRLLVL.

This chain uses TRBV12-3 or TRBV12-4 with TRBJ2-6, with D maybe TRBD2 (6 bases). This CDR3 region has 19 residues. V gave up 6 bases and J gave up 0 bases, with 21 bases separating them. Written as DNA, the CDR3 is TGTGCCAGCAGGGGAGGTGAGGCAGGGAGCTCCTCTGGGGCCAACGTCCTGACTTTC. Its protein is CASRGGEAGSSSGANVLTF.

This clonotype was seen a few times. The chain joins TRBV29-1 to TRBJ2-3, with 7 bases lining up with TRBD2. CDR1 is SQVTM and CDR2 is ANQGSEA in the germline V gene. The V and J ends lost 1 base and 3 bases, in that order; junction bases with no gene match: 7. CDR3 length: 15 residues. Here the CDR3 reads CSVEVGGSPTDTQYF. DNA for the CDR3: TGCAGCGTTGAAGTCGGCGGGAGCCCAACAGATACGCAGTATTTT.

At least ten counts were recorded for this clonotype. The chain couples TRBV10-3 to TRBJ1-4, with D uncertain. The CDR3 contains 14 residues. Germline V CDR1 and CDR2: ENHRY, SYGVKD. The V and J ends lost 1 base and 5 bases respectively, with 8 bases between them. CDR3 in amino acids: CAISEWQANEKLFF. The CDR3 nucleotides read TGTGCCATCAGTGAGTGGCAGGCAAATGAAAAACTGTTTTTT.

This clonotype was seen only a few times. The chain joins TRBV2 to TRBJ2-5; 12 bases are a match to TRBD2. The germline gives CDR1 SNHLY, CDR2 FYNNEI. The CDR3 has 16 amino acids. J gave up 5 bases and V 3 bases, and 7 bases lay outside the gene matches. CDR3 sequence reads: CASSEVLAGGRETQYF. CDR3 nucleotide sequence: TGTGCCAGCAGTGAGGTGCTAGCGGGGGGGCGGGAGACCCAGTACTTC.

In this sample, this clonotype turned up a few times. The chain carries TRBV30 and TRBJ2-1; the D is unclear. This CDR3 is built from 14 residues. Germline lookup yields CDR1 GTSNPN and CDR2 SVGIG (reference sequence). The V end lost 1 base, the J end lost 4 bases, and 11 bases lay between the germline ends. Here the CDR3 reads CAWSASRVYNEQFF. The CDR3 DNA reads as TGTGCCTGGAGTGCTAGTAGGGTTTACAATGAGCAGTTCTTC.

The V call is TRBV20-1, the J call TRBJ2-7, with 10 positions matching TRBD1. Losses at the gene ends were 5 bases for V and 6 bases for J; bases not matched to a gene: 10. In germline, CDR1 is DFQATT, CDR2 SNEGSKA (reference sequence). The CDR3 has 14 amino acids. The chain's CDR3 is CSAAGTGVISEQYF. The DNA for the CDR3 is TGCAGTGCTGCCGGGACAGGGGTAATATCCGAGCAGTACTTC.

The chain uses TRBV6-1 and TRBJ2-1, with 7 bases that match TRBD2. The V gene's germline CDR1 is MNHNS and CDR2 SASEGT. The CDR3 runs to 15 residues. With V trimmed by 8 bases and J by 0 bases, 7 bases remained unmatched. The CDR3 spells CASHTGGSSYNEQFF. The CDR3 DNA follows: TGTGCCAGCCATACAGGCGGGAGCTCCTACAATGAGCAGTTCTTC.

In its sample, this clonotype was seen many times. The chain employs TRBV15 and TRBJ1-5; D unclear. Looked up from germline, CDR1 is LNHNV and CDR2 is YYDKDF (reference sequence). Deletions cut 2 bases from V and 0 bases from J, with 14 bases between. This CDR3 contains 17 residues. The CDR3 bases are TGTGCCACCAGCAGACCTTCCGAACTATATAGCAATCAGCCCCAGCATTTT. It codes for CATSRPSELYSNQPQHF.

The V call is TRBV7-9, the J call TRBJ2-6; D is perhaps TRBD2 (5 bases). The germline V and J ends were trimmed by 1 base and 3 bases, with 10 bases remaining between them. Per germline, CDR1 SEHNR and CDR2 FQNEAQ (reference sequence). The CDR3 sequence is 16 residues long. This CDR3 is CASSLELGSGANVLTF. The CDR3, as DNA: TGTGCCAGCAGCTTAGAGCTGGGGAGTGGGGCCAACGTCCTGACTTTC. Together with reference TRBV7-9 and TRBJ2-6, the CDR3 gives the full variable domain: DTGVSQNPRHKITKRGQNVTFRCDPISEHNRLYWYRQTLGQGPEFLTYFQNEAQLEKSRLLSDRFSAERPKGSFSTLEIQRTEQGDSAMYLCASSLELGSGANVLTFGAGSRLTVL.